These 17 T cell receptor beta chains originate from one sample sequenced in a study of CD4 T cells in relation to SARS-CoV-2 and coronaviruses. Sequencing used immunoSEQ multiplex PCR; TCRdb keeps in-frame clones, though not all of them. The table lists 35,000 to 40,000 clones, roughly 90% of them singletons. Material: memory CD4+ T cells from PBMCs. The receptors come from an adult with COVID-19.

The chain has TRBV2 and TRBJ2-7; 8 nucleotides agree with TRBD1. CDR1 is SNHLY, CDR2 FYNNEI, per germline. The CDR3 length is 14 residues. V was clipped by 8 bases and J by 0 bases; unmatched bases: 6. The CDR3 sequence: CASEDRASSYEQYF. The CDR3 DNA is TGTGCCAGCGAGGACAGGGCGAGCTCCTACGAGCAGTACTTC.

This clone qualifies as medium-sized (0.01 to 0.1%). This chain links TRBV7-9 with TRBJ1-2; 8 bases are shared with TRBD1. CDR1 SEHNR and CDR2 FQNEAQ come from the germline V gene (reference sequence). The CDR3 is 14 amino acids. J gave up 4 bases and V 2 bases, and 3 bases lay outside the gene matches. The CDR3 is CASSLMGQAYGYTF. The CDR3 nucleotides read TGTGCCAGCAGCTTAATGGGACAGGCCTATGGCTACACCTTC.

The chain couples TRBV6-5 to TRBJ1-6; D remains unclear. Germline-derived CDR1 and CDR2 are MNHEY and SVGAGI. Trimming removed 6 bases at V and 9 bases at J, with 15 bases between. The CDR3 extends over 14 amino acids. The CDR3: CASRLEVQISPLHF. CDR3 DNA sequence: TGTGCCAGCAGATTGGAGGTTCAAATTTCACCCCTCCACTTT.

J is TRBJ1-2 and V is TRBV6-6; D is perhaps TRBD1 (5 bases). The CDR3 runs to 14 residues. Trimming pared 5 bases from V and 0 bases from J, leaving 10 bases between. CDR1 and CDR2 (germline): MNHNY, SVGAGI (reference sequence). Here the CDR3 DNA reads TGTGCCAGCAGTCAACCGACAGCTAACTATGGCTACACCTTC. Amino acids: CASSQPTANYGYTF.

V is TRBV10-3 and J is TRBJ1-2; 11 bases agree with TRBD1. Germline CDR1 is ENHRY and CDR2 is SYGVKD. J gave up 4 bases and V 3 bases, and 1 base lay outside the gene matches. The CDR3 spans 14 residues. CDR3 in amino acids: CAISDGTGGYGYTF. CDR3 in DNA: TGTGCCATCAGTGATGGGACAGGGGGCTATGGCTACACCTTC.

V is TRBV5-6 and J is TRBJ2-3; 10 nucleotides line up with TRBD1. With 7 bases clipped from V and 3 bases from J, the junction kept 2 bases outside the gene matches. Looked up from germline, CDR1 is SGHDT and CDR2 is YYEEEE. This CDR3 has 13 residues. The CDR3 nucleotides are TGTGCCAGCCGGGACAGGGGTACAGATACGCAGTATTTT. Its protein is CASRDRGTDTQYF. The full variable domain, completed using reference TRBV5-6 and TRBJ2-3, is DAGVTQSPTHLIKTRGQQVTLRCSPKSGHDTVSWYQQALGQGPQFIFQYYEEEERQRGNFPDRFSGHQFPNYSSELNVNALLLGDSALYLCASRDRGTDTQYFGPGTRLTVL.

The rearrangement links TRBV13 to TRBJ1-6, with D uncertain. The germline V gene encodes CDR1 PRHDT and CDR2 FYEKMQ (reference sequence). The CDR3 runs to 14 residues. Deletions cut 0 bases from V and 8 bases from J, with 8 bases between. CDR3 DNA: TGTGCCAGCAGCTTAGGTGGTCGGGATTCACCCCTCCACTTT. This encodes CASSLGGRDSPLHF. The complete variable domain, with remaining parts taken from reference TRBV13 and TRBJ1-6, reads AAGVIQSPRHLIKEKRETATLKCYPIPRHDTVYWYQQGPGQDPQFLISFYEKMQSDKGSIPDRFSAQQFSDYHSELNMSSLELGDSALYFCASSLGGRDSPLHFGNGTRLTVT.

The chain uses TRBV9 and TRBJ1-5, with 7 bases fitting TRBD1. Germline CDR1 and CDR2: SGDLS and YYNGEE. Germline trimming cut 3 bases from V and 7 bases from J; bases unmatched to any gene: 10. The CDR3 length is 15 residues. CDR3 sequence: CASSGGSGGWQPQHF. CDR3 nucleotides: TGTGCCAGCAGCGGGGGGTCAGGGGGATGGCAGCCCCAGCATTTT. Full variable domain (missing parts from reference TRBV9 and TRBJ1-5): DSGVTQTPKHLITATGQRVTLRCSPRSGDLSVYWYQQSLDQGLQFLIQYYNGEERAKGNILERFSAQQFPDLHSELNLSSLELGDSALYFCASSGGSGGWQPQHFGDGTRLSIL.

This rearrangement joins TRBV7-3 to TRBJ2-6, with TRBD2 as a possible D gene (5 bases). There are 16 residues in the CDR3. Trimming took off 6 bases at V and 4 bases at J, with 16 bases between the two ends. Germline values: CDR1 SGHTA, CDR2 FQGTGA. CDR3 nucleotide sequence: TGTGCCAGCAGTTCCCCCGGCGGGCGAGGGGCCAACGTCCTGACTTTC. This translates into CASSSPGGRGANVLTF.

The J gene is TRBJ2-5, the V gene TRBV11-1, with TRBD1 matching 8 bases. The V gene's germline CDR1 is SGHAT and CDR2 FQDESV (reference sequence). The CDR3 has 14 amino acids. The trim removed 5 bases at V and 5 bases at J, leaving 7 bases unmatched. Written as DNA, the CDR3 is TGTGCCAGCAGCCCCCCAGGGGGCAGGGAGACCCAGTACTTC. This codes for CASSPPGGRETQYF.

The rearrangement uses TRBV5-1 and TRBJ2-7, with D uncertain. The V and J ends lost 0 bases and 4 bases respectively, with 8 bases between them. This CDR3 region has 13 residues. Germline V gene data show CDR1 as SGHRS and CDR2 as YFSETQ. As DNA, the CDR3 is TGCGCCAGCAGCTTGGGGGCAAGTTACGAGCAGTACTTC. It is translated as CASSLGASYEQYF.

This clone was detected only a few times. The chain employs TRBV12-2 and TRBJ2-5; TRBD2, the D gene given by the table, was not confirmed from the DNA. TRBV12-2 is a recognized pseudogene. This CDR3 contains 15 residues. Here the CDR3 reads CASRLPAGGQETQYF. The CDR3 coding sequence is TGTGCAAGTCGCCTTCCAGCGGGGGGTCAAGAGACCCAGTACTTC.

The V and J genes are TRBV6-5 and TRBJ1-1; 7 bases map to TRBD1. The CDR3 is 13 residues long. Looked up from germline, CDR1 is MNHEY and CDR2 is SVGAGI. The trim removed 8 bases at V and 5 bases at J, leaving 8 bases unmatched. The CDR3 protein is CASRDRAPTEAFF. DNA for the CDR3: TGTGCCAGCCGCGACAGGGCCCCGACTGAAGCTTTCTTT.

The chain carries TRBV15 and TRBJ2-2, with 8 bases matching TRBD1. The CDR3 extends over 15 amino acids. Germline CDR1 and CDR2: LNHNV and YYDKDF (reference sequence). The ends lost 0 bases at V and 7 bases at J; junction bases unmatched: 4. CDR3 amino acids: CATSRDRGQVGELFF. The CDR3 DNA sequence: TGTGCCACCAGCAGAGATAGGGGACAGGTCGGGGAGCTGTTTTTT.

V is TRBV7-2 and J is TRBJ2-2, with 7 bases lining up with TRBD2. CDR3 length: 17 amino acids. Germline lookup yields CDR1 SGHTA and CDR2 FQGNSA. Trimming at V came to 3 bases and at J to 5 bases, leaving 12 bases not matched to a gene. The CDR3 DNA reads as TGTGCCAGCAGCTTCCCCCTCGGGACTATTCTGACCGGGGAGCTGTTTTTT. Protein: CASSFPLGTILTGELFF. The whole variable domain, filled in from reference TRBV7-2 and TRBJ2-2, reads GAGVSQSPSNKVTEKGKDVELRCDPISGHTALYWYRQSLGQGLEFLIYFQGNSAPDKSGLPSDRFSAERTGGSVSTLTIQRTQQEDSAVYLCASSFPLGTILTGELFFGEGSRLTVL.

The chain couples TRBV11-2 to TRBJ2-7; TRBD2 is a possible D gene (6 bases). Germline CDR1 SGHAT, CDR2 FQNNGV. CDR3 length equals 14 residues. V lost 5 bases and J lost 3, with 14 bases in between. CDR3 in amino acids: CASSEPYGGYEQYF. The CDR3 coding sequence is TGTGCCAGCAGCGAACCATACGGGGGCTACGAGCAGTACTTC.

This clone was observed once. The chain employs TRBV7-9 and TRBJ1-5; weak D call: TRBD1 (5 bases). Germline loops: CDR1 SEHNR, CDR2 FQNEAQ (reference sequence). There are 15 residues in the CDR3. Trimming took 5 bases from V and 1 from J, leaving 12 bases between them. The CDR3 nucleotides read TGTGCCAGCAGCCGCTCGGGGCAGAGCAATCAGCCCCAGCATTTT. Protein: CASSRSGQSNQPQHF.